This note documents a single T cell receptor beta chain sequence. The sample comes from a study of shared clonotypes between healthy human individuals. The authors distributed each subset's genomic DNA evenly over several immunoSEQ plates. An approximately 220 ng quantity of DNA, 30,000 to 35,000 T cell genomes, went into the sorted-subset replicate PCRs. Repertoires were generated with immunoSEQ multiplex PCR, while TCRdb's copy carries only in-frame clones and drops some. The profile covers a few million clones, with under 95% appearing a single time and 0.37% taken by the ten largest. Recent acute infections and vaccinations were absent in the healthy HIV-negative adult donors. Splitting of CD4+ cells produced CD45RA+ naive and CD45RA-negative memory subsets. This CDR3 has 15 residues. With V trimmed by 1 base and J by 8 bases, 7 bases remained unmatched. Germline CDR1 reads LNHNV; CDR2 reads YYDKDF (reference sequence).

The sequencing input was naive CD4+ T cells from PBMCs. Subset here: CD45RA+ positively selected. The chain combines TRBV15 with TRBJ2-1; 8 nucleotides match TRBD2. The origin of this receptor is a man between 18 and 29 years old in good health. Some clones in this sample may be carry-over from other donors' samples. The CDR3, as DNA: TGTGCCACCAGCAGAGGTCTACTAGCGGTCGATGAGCAGTTCTTC. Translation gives CATSRGLLAVDEQFF. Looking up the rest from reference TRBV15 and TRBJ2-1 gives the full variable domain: DAMVIQNPRYQVTQFGKPVTLSCSQTLNHNVMYWYQQKSSQAPKLLFHYYDKDFNNEADTPDNFQSRRPNTSFCFLDIRSPGLGDTAMYLCATSRGLLAVDEQFFGPGTRLTVL.